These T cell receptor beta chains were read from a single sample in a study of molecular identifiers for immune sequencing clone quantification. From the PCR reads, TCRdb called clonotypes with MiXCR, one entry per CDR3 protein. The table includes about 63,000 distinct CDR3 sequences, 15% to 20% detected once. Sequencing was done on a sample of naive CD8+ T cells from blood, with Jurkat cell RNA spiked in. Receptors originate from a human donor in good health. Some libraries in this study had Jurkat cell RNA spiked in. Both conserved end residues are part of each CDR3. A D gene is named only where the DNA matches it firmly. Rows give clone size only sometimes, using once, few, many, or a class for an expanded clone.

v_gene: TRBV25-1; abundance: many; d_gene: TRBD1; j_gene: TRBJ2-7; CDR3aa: CASSPGTASYEQYF; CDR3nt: TGTGCCAGCAGTCCCGGGACAGCCTCCTACGAGCAGTACTTC
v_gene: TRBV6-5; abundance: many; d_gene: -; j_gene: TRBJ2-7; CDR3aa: CASSYFSGEPYEQYF; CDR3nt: TGTGCCAGCAGTTATTTCTCGGGGGAACCCTACGAGCAGTACTTC
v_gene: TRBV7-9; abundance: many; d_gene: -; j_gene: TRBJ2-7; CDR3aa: CASSSSNTRSYEQYF; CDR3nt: TGTGCCAGCAGCTCATCAAATACCCGTAGCTACGAGCAGTACTTC
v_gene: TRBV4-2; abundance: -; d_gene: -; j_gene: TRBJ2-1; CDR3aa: CTSSQGYEQFF; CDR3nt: TGTACCAGCAGCCAGGGTTATGAGCAGTTCTTC
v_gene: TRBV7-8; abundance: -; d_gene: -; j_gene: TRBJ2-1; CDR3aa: CASRSQAERWAGNEQFF; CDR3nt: TGTGCCAGCAGATCACAAGCCGAGCGGTGGGCAGGCAATGAGCAGTTCTTC
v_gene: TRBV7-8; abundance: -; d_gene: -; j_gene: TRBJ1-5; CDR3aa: CASSLAGGGLGNQPQHF; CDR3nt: TGTGCCAGCAGCTTAGCCGGGGGAGGGTTGGGCAATCAGCCCCAGCATTTT
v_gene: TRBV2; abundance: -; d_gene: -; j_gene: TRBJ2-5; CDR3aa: CASSEGHETQYF; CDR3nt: TGTGCCAGCTCTGAAGGCCACGAGACCCAGTACTTC
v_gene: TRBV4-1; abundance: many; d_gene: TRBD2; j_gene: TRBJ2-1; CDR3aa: CASSRLGTSVDEQFF; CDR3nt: TGCGCCAGCAGCCGATTAGGGACTAGTGTTGATGAGCAGTTCTTC
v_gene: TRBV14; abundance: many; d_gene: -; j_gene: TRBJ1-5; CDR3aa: CASSQRFDRFNQPQHF; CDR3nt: TGTGCCAGCAGCCAACGGTTCGACAGGTTCAATCAGCCCCAGCATTTT
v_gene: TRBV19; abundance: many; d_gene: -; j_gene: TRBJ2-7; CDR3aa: CASSIVGGTYEQYF; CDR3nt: TGTGCCAGTAGTATCGTGGGAGGCACCTACGAGCAGTACTTC
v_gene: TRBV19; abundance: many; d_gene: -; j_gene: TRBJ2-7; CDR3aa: CASSDRAYEQYF; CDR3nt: TGTGCCAGTTCCGACAGAGCCTACGAGCAGTACTTC
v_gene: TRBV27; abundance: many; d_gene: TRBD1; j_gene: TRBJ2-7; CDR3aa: CASGTGPGYEQYF; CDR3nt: TGTGCCAGTGGGACAGGCCCTGGGTACGAGCAGTACTTC
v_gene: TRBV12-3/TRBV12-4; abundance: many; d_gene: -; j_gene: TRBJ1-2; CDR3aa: CASRSGTSGYTF; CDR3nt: TGTGCCAGCAGGTCTGGGACTTCTGGCTACACCTTC
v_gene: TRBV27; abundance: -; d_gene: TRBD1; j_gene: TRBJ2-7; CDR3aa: CASSPGQGGFYEQYF; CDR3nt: TGTGCCAGCAGTCCAGGACAGGGGGGATTCTACGAGCAGTACTTC
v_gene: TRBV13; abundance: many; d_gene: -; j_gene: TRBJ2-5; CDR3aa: CASSLVRGPQETQYF; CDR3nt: TGTGCCAGCAGCTTAGTGCGGGGGCCCCAAGAGACCCAGTACTTC
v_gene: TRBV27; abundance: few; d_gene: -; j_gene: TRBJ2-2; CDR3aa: CASSFELATGELFF; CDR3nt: TGTGCCAGCAGTTTCGAACTAGCAACCGGGGAGCTGTTTTTT
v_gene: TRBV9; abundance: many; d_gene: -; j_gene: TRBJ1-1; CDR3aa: CASSIGGGTEAFF; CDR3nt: TGTGCCAGCAGCATAGGGGGTGGCACTGAAGCTTTCTTT
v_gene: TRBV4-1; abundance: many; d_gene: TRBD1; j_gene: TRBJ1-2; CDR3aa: CASSQGVVGQGADGYTF; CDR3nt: TGCGCCAGCAGCCAAGGGGTAGTCGGACAGGGGGCAGATGGCTACACCTTC
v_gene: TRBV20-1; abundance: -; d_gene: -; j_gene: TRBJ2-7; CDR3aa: CSAGVQGIYEQYF; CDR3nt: TGCAGTGCTGGAGTTCAGGGGATCTACGAGCAGTACTTC
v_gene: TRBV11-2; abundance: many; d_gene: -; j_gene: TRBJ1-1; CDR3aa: CASSKTQEMNTEAFF; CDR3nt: TGTGCCAGCAGCAAAACACAGGAGATGAACACTGAAGCTTTCTTT
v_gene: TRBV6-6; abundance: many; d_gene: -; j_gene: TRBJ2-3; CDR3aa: CASSTVPDTQYF; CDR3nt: TGTGCCAGCAGTACAGTCCCAGATACGCAGTATTTT
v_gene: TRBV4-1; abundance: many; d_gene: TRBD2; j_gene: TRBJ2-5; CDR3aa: CASSPYGTSEETQYF; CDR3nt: TGCGCCAGCAGCCCCTACGGGACTAGTGAAGAGACCCAGTACTTC
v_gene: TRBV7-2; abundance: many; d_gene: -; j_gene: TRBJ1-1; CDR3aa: CASSLGENTEAFF; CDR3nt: TGTGCCAGCAGCTTAGGCGAGAACACTGAAGCTTTCTTT
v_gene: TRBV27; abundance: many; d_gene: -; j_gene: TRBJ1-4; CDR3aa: CASSENEKLFF; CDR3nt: TGTGCCAGCAGTGAGAATGAAAAACTGTTTTTT
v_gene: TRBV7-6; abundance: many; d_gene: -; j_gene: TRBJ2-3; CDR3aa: CASSFLPGEGGADTQYF; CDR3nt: TGTGCCAGCAGCTTTCTCCCCGGGGAGGGGGGAGCAGATACGCAGTATTTT
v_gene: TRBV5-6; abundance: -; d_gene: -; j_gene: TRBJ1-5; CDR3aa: CARLNRRDSNQPQHF; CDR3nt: TGTGCCAGACTGAATCGGCGGGATAGCAATCAGCCCCAGCATTTT